This T cell receptor (beta chain) was profiled in a study of T cells in Graves' hyperthyroidism and ophthalmopathy. Study information: At the time of initial diagnosis and before any treatment, peripheral blood was collected.

Overall study findings and caveats: Model-based prediction identified ophthalmopathy a median roughly 6.1 months prior to its onset.

TCR beta CDR3 sequences were amplified from RNA transcripts. With the HTBI primer set, the TCR CDR3 went through a first round of RT-PCR. TCRdb fed the multiplex PCR reads into MiXCR, producing one record per CDR3 protein. The sample has about 640,000 distinct CDR3 sequences, under 25% seen once; the top ten hold about 34%. Uncontrolled infection, other autoimmune disease, pregnancy or lactation barred patients from enrollment. Fresh peripheral blood, approximately 10 ml, yielded the PBMCs. In its sample, this clonotype was seen many times. The antigen is not known. Germline CDR1 reads SGHRS; CDR2 reads YFSETQ. The trim removed 4 bases at V and 0 bases at J, leaving 3 bases unmatched. CDR3 size: 16 residues.

The TCR sequence derives from a man under 40 with Graves' ophthalmopathy. Sequencing was performed on blood. The V and J genes are TRBV5-1 and TRBJ2-2; TRBD1 matches at 10 bases. CDR3 DNA: TGCGCCAGCAGCCTAGGACAGGGGGCGAACACCGGGGAGCTGTTTTTT. Translating gives CASSLGQGANTGELFF.